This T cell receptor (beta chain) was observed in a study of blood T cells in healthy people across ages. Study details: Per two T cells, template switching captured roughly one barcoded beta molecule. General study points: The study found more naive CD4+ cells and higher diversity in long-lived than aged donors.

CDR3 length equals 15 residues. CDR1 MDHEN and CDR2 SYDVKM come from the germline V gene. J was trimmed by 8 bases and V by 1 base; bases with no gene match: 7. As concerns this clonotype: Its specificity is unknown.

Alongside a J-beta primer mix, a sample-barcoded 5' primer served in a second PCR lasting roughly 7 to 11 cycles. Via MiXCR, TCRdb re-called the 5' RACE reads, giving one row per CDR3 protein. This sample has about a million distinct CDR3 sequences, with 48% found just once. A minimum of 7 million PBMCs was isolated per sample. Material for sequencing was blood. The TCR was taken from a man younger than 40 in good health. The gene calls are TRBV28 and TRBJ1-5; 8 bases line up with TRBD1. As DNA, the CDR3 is TGTGCCAGCAGTTTATCCCGGACAGGGCGAGAGCCCCAGCATTTT. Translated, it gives CASSLSRTGREPQHF.